Included here is one TCR beta chain sequence, with context. Its antigen is undetermined. Patients had chemo-refractory metastatic non-small-cell lung cancer and received focal radiation plus CTLA-4 blockade that used ipilimumab. These data belong to a study of radiotherapy plus CTLA-4 blockade in lung cancer. Study-wide results and caveats: Following radiotherapy plus ipilimumab, tumor-derived TCR clones expanded in the blood.

Clones were sequenced by immunoSEQ multiplex PCR, and TCRdb holds only the in-frame ones, with some missing. Of 90,000 or so clones in the sample, about four fifths are singletons; the top ten hold 0.82%. The clonotype originates from a human donor with non-small cell lung cancer who had stable disease on radiotherapy plus ipilimumab. Sequencing used peripheral blood, obtained from a patient treated with radiotherapy plus ipilimumab.

CDR3 residues: CASSEEGLAGGLATDTQYF. CDR3 nucleotides: TGTGCCAGCAGTGAGGAAGGACTAGCGGGGGGGCTGGCCACAGATACGCAGTATTTT. The chain has TRBV2 and TRBJ2-3; 15 bases are shared with TRBD2. From germline, CDR1 is SNHLY and CDR2 FYNNEI. V gave up 3 bases and J gave up 2 bases; unmatched junction bases: 9. This CDR3 spans 19 amino acids.